This TCR beta chain was observed in a study of blood T cell repertoires in COVID-19 (dated by TCRdb to between 2020 and 2021). Looking at the study overall: Samples covering the acute and convalescent phases of COVID-19 were provided by collaborators in the United States, Italy and Spain. The repertoires were made available in a free public database intended to serve as a resource for research on the immune response to SARS-CoV-2. Samples came from the ongoing ImmuneRACE study (first 160 participants) plus 1,254 subjects from 6 global collaborators. Nearly every sample came with metadata listing a de-identified subject ID, COVID-19 status, age in years and sex. Subjects who had been exposed to COVID-19, were actively infected with it, or had recovered from it provided the deeply sampled blood TCRbeta repertoires that made up the dataset. Where available, HLA class I and class II types were taken from metadata supplied by the sample provider and were not determined by assay-based typing. The prospective study material was composed of cDNA or gDNA derived from T cells, B-cell-depleted T cells, or PBMCs. General findings and caveats noted by the study authors: How much clinical and demographic metadata was included differed by source and by participant, and the metadata was provided uncurated.

The immunoSEQ Assay, a bias-controlled multiplex PCR, was used to amplify TCRbeta CDR3 regions from genomic DNA. The original methods were these. Within the assay, amplification of reference gene primers was used to estimate how many nucleated cells each sample contained. To quantify the absolute abundance of each unique TCRbeta CDR3 rearrangement, sequence reads were collapsed and filtered. For each sample, productive Simpson clonality was calculated by taking the square root of Simpson's diversity index across productive rearrangements. In TCRdb, the immuneACCESS table is reduced to in-frame sequences with V and J assigned. These tables do not hold every clone; where another copy was compared, an unresolved V gene accounts for under half, and the others remain unexplained. That table gives V, J and clone size, and the DNA gave D and trimming. This sample is represented by about 260,000 clones; roughly 86% of them were singletons. Around 0.67% of the sample belongs to the ten largest clones.

For this clone: Its antigen remains undetermined. No base quality values were provided; no much bigger clone lies one nucleotide off.

The collaborating institutions used their own protocols to collect whole blood in K2EDTA tubes. For TCRbeta analysis, collaborators shipped samples in one of three forms: frozen whole blood, isolated PBMCs, or DNA extracted from either of those sample types. Sequenced: peripheral blood. This receptor was obtained from a human donor in a cohort sampled during active COVID-19.

This receptor carries the CDR3 CASSLSAGEQYF. The base sequence is TGTGCCAGCAGTTTATCGGCAGGGGAGCAGTACTTC. The V gene is TRBV12-3 or TRBV12-4 and the J gene is TRBJ2-7, with a weak D call of TRBD1 (5 bases match). At the junction V is shortened by 2 bases and J by 7 bases, with 9 bases in between. The CDR3 starts with the cysteine, ends with the phenylalanine, and has 12 residues. CDR3 DNA is the only sequence kept; it has 36 bases, read in frame from the first base.